This T cell receptor beta chain stems from a study of post-analysis software for immune sequencing data. About the research overall: Some patients lacked subtype; others had relapsing-remitting, secondary progressive or progressive-relapsing disease.

Study-wide findings and caveats: Four to six TRBV segments appeared more often in patients than in controls, and TRBV5-6, TRBV5-1 and TRBV20-1 were among these.

The library was made from cDNA and included unique molecular identifiers. TCRdb independently ran MiXCR on the PCR reads; one entry per CDR3 protein. This sample has around 770,000 distinct CDR3 sequences, with approximately 44% found just once. CDR1 SQVTM and CDR2 ANQGSEA come from the germline V gene. The CDR3 extends over 18 amino acids. V was trimmed by 4 bases and J by 5 bases, leaving 29 bases between them. In its sample, this clonotype was seen once. Its antigen is undetermined. The TCR sequence derives from a girl aged 10-17 years with multiple sclerosis. The sample was blood. The genes are TRBV29-1 and TRBJ2-5; maybe TRBD2 (5 bases). CDR3 nucleotides: TGCAGCGTTGTGGGAGAGAATCCGGCTCACGCTTCTGAGGAGACCCAGTACTTC. As protein: CSVVGENPAHASEETQYF.